One and the same sample provided the 32 T cell receptor beta chains below, sequenced in a study of blood T cell repertoires in COVID-19. Produced via immunoSEQ multiplex PCR; TCRdb's table is partial and in-frame only. The data contain about 210,000 clones, 84% of them seen just once; the ten biggest clones take up over 9.5%. Sequencing was performed on peripheral blood. These receptors originate from an elderly woman with COVID-19, enrolled during active disease.

The J gene is TRBJ1-3, the V gene TRBV6-5; D is undetermined. Trimming took 6 bases from V and 4 from J, leaving 16 bases between them. The CDR3 totals 15 residues. Germline V gene sequence: CDR1 MNHEY, CDR2 SVGAGI. CDR3: CASSLSGVAGNTIYF. CDR3 bases: TGTGCCAGCAGCCTTTCCGGGGTGGCCGGAAACACCATATATTTT.

The chain links TRBV4-1 to TRBJ2-1; TRBD2 matches 11 bases. The junction had 3 bases not matched to a gene; V was cut back by 0 bases and J by 8 bases. Germline CDR1 and CDR2: MGHRA and YSYEKL. The CDR3 is 15 amino acids. CDR3 DNA sequence: TGCGCCAGCAGCCAAGATCTAGCGGGGGGTTATGAGCAGTTCTTC. Residues: CASSQDLAGGYEQFF.

This clone appeared a single time. V and J are TRBV13 and TRBJ1-1; 9 positions match TRBD1. The trim removed 6 bases at V and 0 bases at J, leaving 8 bases unmatched. The CDR3 contains 16 residues. From germline, CDR1 is PRHDT and CDR2 FYEKMQ (reference sequence). The CDR3: CASRSGTGSMNTEAFF. CDR3 DNA sequence: TGTGCCAGCAGATCCGGGACAGGGAGCATGAACACTGAAGCTTTCTTT.

Only a few counts were recorded for this clone. The chain links TRBV15 to TRBJ2-7, with 9 bases fitting TRBD2. J lost 5 bases, V lost 1 base, and 24 bases had no gene match. Germline CDR1 LNHNV, CDR2 YYDKDF (reference sequence). The CDR3 length is 21 residues. The CDR3 nucleotides are TGTGCCACCAGCAGAGGAGGGGTATCGACTGATGTGCGGGGGGGATCCCACGAGCAGTACGTC. This codes for CATSRGGVSTDVRGGSHEQYV.

This rearrangement joins TRBV28 to TRBJ2-3, with 7 positions matching TRBD1. V shed 7 bases and J 6 bases; nucleotides not matched to a gene: 13. The CDR3 is 15 amino acids. The germline V gene has CDR1 MDHEN and CDR2 SYDVKM. Written as DNA, the CDR3 is TGTGCCAGCAACCCCCCACAGGGGACGATGGATACGCAGTATTTT. This encodes CASNPPQGTMDTQYF.

This sequence joins TRBV5-1 and TRBJ2-1; 13 nucleotides match TRBD2. The ends lost 4 bases at V and 8 bases at J; junction bases unmatched: 6. Germline V gene data show CDR1 as SGHRS and CDR2 as YFSETQ. The CDR3 is made up of 15 amino acids. This CDR3 is CASSPGLAGYDEQFF. The CDR3 bases are TGCGCCAGCAGCCCGGGACTAGCGGGGTACGATGAGCAGTTCTTC.

The chain carries TRBV5-3 and TRBJ2-7; 14 bases map to TRBD2. TRBV5-3 is given ORF status, its function remaining uncertain. V lost 3 bases and J lost 5; bases outside the gene matches: 10. The CDR3 contains 17 residues. The CDR3 nucleotides are TGTGCCAGAAGCTATCCGACTAGCGGGGGGGCCGTGAACGAGCAGTACGTC. This codes for CARSYPTSGGAVNEQYV.

V usage is TRBV29-1 and J usage is TRBJ1-2; maybe TRBD1 (5 bases). This CDR3 has 15 residues. Germline CDR1 and CDR2: SQVTM and ANQGSEA. The V end was cut by 7 bases, the J end by 8 bases, with 26 bases between. CDR3 sequence reads: CSAVVGGREGQGYTF. The CDR3 nucleotides read TGCAGCGCCGTGGTTGGTGGCAGGGAGGGTCAAGGCTACACCTTC.

The rearrangement joins TRBV3-1 (or the pseudogene TRBV3-2) to TRBJ1-5, with 9 bases aligning to TRBD1. The V segment lost 1 base and the J segment 7 bases; nucleotides outside the gene matches: 8. The CDR3 is 16 residues long. Germline V gives CDR1 LGHDT, CDR2 YNNKEL (reference sequence). The CDR3 sequence: CASSQGGGTGLQPQHF. The CDR3 DNA reads as TGTGCCAGCAGCCAAGGGGGCGGGACAGGGTTGCAGCCCCAGCATTTT.

The CDR3 is CASSTQGPEQFF. For the CDR3, the DNA is TGTGCCAGTAGTACACAGGGCCCTGAGCAGTTCTTC. The chain combines TRBV19 with TRBJ2-1, with TRBD1 as a possible D gene (6 bases). Trimming removed 4 bases from V and 9 bases from J, with 10 bases in between. In germline, CDR1 is LNHDA, CDR2 SQIVND (reference sequence). The CDR3 contains 12 residues.

In this sample, this clone turned up a few times. J is TRBJ2-1 and V is TRBV2, with 14 positions matching TRBD2. This CDR3 contains 15 residues. J gave up 7 bases and V 5 bases, and 4 bases lay outside the gene matches. CDR1 SNHLY and CDR2 FYNNEI come from the germline V gene. DNA for the CDR3: TGTGCCAGCAGTCGGACTAGCGGGGGGTCTAATGAGCAGTTCTTC. It yields the protein CASSRTSGGSNEQFF.

The V gene is TRBV28, the J gene TRBJ2-7, with TRBD1 identical over 9 bases. Germline CDR1 is MDHEN and CDR2 is SYDVKM. The CDR3 spans 16 residues. This chain's CDR3 is CASSSIRDRVFYAQYV. The CDR3 DNA reads as TGTGCCAGCAGTTCCATCCGGGACAGGGTCTTCTACGCGCAGTACGTC.

The chain joins TRBV15 to TRBJ1-5; D might be TRBD1 (5 bases). The CDR3 runs to 19 residues. The V gene's germline CDR1 is LNHNV and CDR2 YYDKDF (reference sequence). V was shortened by 0 bases and J by 1 base, with 19 bases between the two germline ends. CDR3 sequence (DNA): TGTGCCACCAGCAGAGATTATCGGGGGAATATTGACAGCAATCAGCCCCAGCATTTT. Its protein is CATSRDYRGNIDSNQPQHF.

This chain uses TRBV6-6 with TRBJ1-1; D gene uncertain. The CDR3 loop spans 14 amino acids. In germline, CDR1 is MNHNY, CDR2 SVGAGI (reference sequence). V was cut by 8 bases and J by 0 bases, with 13 bases left in between. For the CDR3, the DNA is TGTGCCAGCCGCATCAGCGCCATGAACACTGAAGCTTTCTTT. It specifies CASRISAMNTEAFF.

The J gene is TRBJ1-5, the V gene TRBV7-2; D gene unclear. Germline V lookup: CDR1 SGHTA, CDR2 FQGNSA. Trimming cost V 1 base and J 3 bases, with 7 bases left between them. The CDR3 spans 14 residues. The CDR3 DNA sequence: TGTGCCAGCAGCTTAGGGAGGGCCAATCAGCCCCAGCATTTT. The encoded protein is CASSLGRANQPQHF. Full variable domain (outside the CDR3, taken from reference TRBV7-2 and TRBJ1-5): GAGVSQSPSNKVTEKGKDVELRCDPISGHTALYWYRQSLGQGLEFLIYFQGNSAPDKSGLPSDRFSAERTGGSVSTLTIQRTQQEDSAVYLCASSLGRANQPQHFGDGTRLSIL.

The J gene is TRBJ1-2, the V gene TRBV3-1 (or the pseudogene TRBV3-2), with TRBD1 matching 7 bases. The V segment lost 8 bases and the J segment 6 bases; nucleotides outside the gene matches: 12. This CDR3 has 14 residues. Germline V CDR1 and CDR2: LGHDT, YNNKEL (reference sequence). This CDR3 reads CASSLNRGMDGYTF. CDR3 DNA sequence: TGTGCCAGCTCCCTCAACAGGGGAATGGATGGCTACACCTTC.

The rearrangement uses TRBV19 and TRBJ1-2; 8 bases line up with TRBD1. Germline V gene lookup returns CDR1 LNHDA and CDR2 SQIVND (reference sequence). The V gene end was trimmed by 1 base and the J gene end by 3 bases; junction bases not matched to a gene: 4. This CDR3 has 15 residues. The CDR3, as DNA: TGTGCCAGTAGTATAGGTCCAGGGGGCGACTATGGCTACACCTTC. Translation gives CASSIGPGGDYGYTF. The entire variable domain, with the rest obtained from reference TRBV19 and TRBJ1-2, is as follows: DGGITQSPKYLFRKEGQNVTLSCEQNLNHDAMYWYRQDPGQGLRLIYYSQIVNDFQKGDIAEGYSVSREKKESFPLTVTSAQKNPTAFYLCASSIGPGGDYGYTFGSGTRLTVV.

Points on this clone: Other nucleotide sequences from this sample produce the same CDR3. This CDR3 reads CASSPQGRNTEAFF. DNA for the CDR3: TGTGCCAGCTCACCTCAGGGGAGGAACACTGAAGCTTTCTTT. The V and J genes are TRBV18 and TRBJ1-1; the D gene is possibly TRBD1 (6 bases). The CDR3 sequence is 14 residues long. V shed 3 bases and J shed 1 base, with 9 bases lying between them. The germline CDR1 and CDR2 sequences are KGHSH and LQKENI.

In this sample, this clone turned up once. The gene calls are TRBV24-1 and TRBJ1-3, with TRBD1 matching 7 bases. Trimming cost V 8 bases and J 1 base; bases outside gene matches: 7. The CDR3 is 15 residues long. CDR1 KGHDR and CDR2 SFDVKD come from the germline V gene. The CDR3, as DNA: TGTGCCACCAAACCGGGACAGACGTCTGGAAACACCATATATTTT. It is translated as CATKPGQTSGNTIYF.

Notes on this clone: At one of its ends the junction is not consistent with the germline gene, which may arise from a read error. V and J are TRBV7-2 and TRBJ2-1; unclear D gene. Looked up from germline, CDR1 is SGHTA and CDR2 is FQGNSA. This CDR3 region has 15 residues. The CDR3 bases are TGTGCCGGCAGCTTTCGGGTTCGCTCCTACAATGAGCAGTTCTTC. Protein sequence: CAGSFRVRSYNEQFF.

This clone came up a few times. This chain uses TRBV9 with TRBJ1-6, with a possible D match to TRBD1 (5 bases). V dropped 2 bases and J dropped 5 bases, with 11 bases sitting between them. The CDR3 has 15 residues. Germline V CDR1 and CDR2: SGDLS, YYNGEE. The CDR3 coding sequence is TGTGCCAGCAGCGTCCGACAGACCGATAATTCACCCCTCCACTTT. Protein product: CASSVRQTDNSPLHF.

V usage is TRBV18 and J usage is TRBJ1-3; 11 positions agree with TRBD1. This CDR3 comprises 17 residues. The V and J ends lost 2 bases and 4 bases, in that order; junction bases with no gene match: 7. CDR1 KGHSH and CDR2 LQKENI come from the germline V gene. The CDR3: CASSPGGQGATGNTIYF. The CDR3 bases are TGTGCCAGCTCACCAGGAGGACAGGGGGCTACAGGAAACACCATATATTTT.

The chain is built from TRBV6-5 and TRBJ1-2; D ambiguous. V was trimmed by 10 bases and J by 0 bases, leaving 9 bases between them. CDR1 is MNHEY, CDR2 SVGAGI, per germline. The CDR3 is 12 amino acids. CDR3 DNA sequence: TGTGCCACCGAACAAGCTAACTATGGCTACACCTTC. The encoded protein is CATEQANYGYTF.

This clone was counted only a few times. The V and J genes are TRBV18 and TRBJ2-1; tentatively, D is TRBD1 (5 bases). CDR1 is KGHSH, CDR2 LQKENI, per germline. The CDR3 is made up of 16 amino acids. V lost 3 bases and J 0 bases, leaving 12 bases between the germline ends. This CDR3 is CASSPFRQGSYNEQFF. CDR3 DNA: TGTGCCAGCTCACCCTTTAGGCAGGGCTCCTACAATGAGCAGTTCTTC.

This chain uses TRBV12-3 or TRBV12-4 with TRBJ2-5, with 7 nucleotides matching TRBD2. The CDR3 spans 13 residues. V was clipped by 8 bases and J by 4 bases; unmatched bases: 7. The CDR3 bases are TGTGCCAGCGTCGGGGGGAGAGGAGAGACCCAGTACTTC. It is translated as CASVGGRGETQYF.

This clone was observed a single time. The V gene is TRBV28, the J gene TRBJ1-2, with D perhaps TRBD1 (5 bases). Germline CDR1 MDHEN, CDR2 SYDVKM. This CDR3 is built from 15 residues. Trimming stripped 7 bases from V and 1 base from J, with 16 bases between. The CDR3 coding sequence is TGTGCCAGCACCCTCTCCAGGGCTGATAACTATGGCTACACCTTC. Translation: CASTLSRADNYGYTF.

This chain joins TRBV5-1 and TRBJ2-2; 8 positions agree with TRBD2. The CDR3 loop spans 14 amino acids. The germline V gene has CDR1 SGHRS and CDR2 YFSETQ. Trimming took 5 bases from V and 6 from J; bases not matched to a gene: 6. CDR3 residues: CASRRTSSAGELFF. As DNA, the CDR3 is TGCGCCAGCAGAAGGACTAGCAGTGCCGGGGAGCTGTTTTTT.

V is TRBV3-1 (or the pseudogene TRBV3-2) and J is TRBJ2-1; TRBD2 matches at 7 bases. CDR1 and CDR2 (germline): LGHDT, YNNKEL (reference sequence). Trimming at V came to 1 base and at J to 0 bases, leaving 3 bases not matched to a gene. There are 16 residues in the CDR3. CDR3 residues: CASSQGGGYSYNEQFF. CDR3 nucleotide sequence: TGTGCCAGCAGCCAAGGGGGGGGGTACTCCTACAATGAGCAGTTCTTC.

This clone was recorded once. The V and J genes are TRBV20-1 and TRBJ2-5; D may be TRBD2 (5 bases). The germline CDR1 and CDR2 sequences are DFQATT and SNEGSKA (reference sequence). The germline V and J ends were trimmed by 3 bases and 5 bases, with 7 bases remaining between them. The CDR3 contains 11 residues. The CDR3 DNA reads TGCAGTGCTAGCGGGGATGAGACCCAGTACTTC. Translating gives CSASGDETQYF.

The rearrangement joins TRBV6-2 or TRBV6-3 to TRBJ1-5, with 9 bases identical to TRBD1. Germline loops: CDR1 MNHEY, CDR2 SVGEGT. The length of the CDR3 is 15 residues. Unmatched junction bases numbered 7, after V lost 5 bases and J lost 5 bases. DNA for the CDR3: TGTGCCAGCAGTGATCCGGGACAGGGTTATCAGCCCCAGCATTTT. It specifies CASSDPGQGYQPQHF.

V usage is TRBV7-3 and J usage is TRBJ2-6; weak D call: TRBD1 (5 bases). Per the germline V gene, CDR1 is SGHTA and CDR2 is FQGTGA. Trimming removed 5 bases at V and 2 bases at J, with 7 bases between. The CDR3 contains 14 residues. The DNA of the CDR3 is TGTGCCAGCAGCCTAGGGGCTGGGGCCAACGTCCTGACTTTC. Protein: CASSLGAGANVLTF.

The rearrangement joins TRBV11-2 to TRBJ1-5; 8 bases align to TRBD1. The V segment lost 5 bases and the J segment 1 base; nucleotides outside the gene matches: 10. The CDR3 spans 17 residues. In germline, CDR1 is SGHAT, CDR2 FQNNGV. Here the CDR3 DNA reads TGTGCCAGCAGCCAGGGACAGGCGACTCTCAGCAATCAGCCCCAGCATTTT. It specifies CASSQGQATLSNQPQHF.